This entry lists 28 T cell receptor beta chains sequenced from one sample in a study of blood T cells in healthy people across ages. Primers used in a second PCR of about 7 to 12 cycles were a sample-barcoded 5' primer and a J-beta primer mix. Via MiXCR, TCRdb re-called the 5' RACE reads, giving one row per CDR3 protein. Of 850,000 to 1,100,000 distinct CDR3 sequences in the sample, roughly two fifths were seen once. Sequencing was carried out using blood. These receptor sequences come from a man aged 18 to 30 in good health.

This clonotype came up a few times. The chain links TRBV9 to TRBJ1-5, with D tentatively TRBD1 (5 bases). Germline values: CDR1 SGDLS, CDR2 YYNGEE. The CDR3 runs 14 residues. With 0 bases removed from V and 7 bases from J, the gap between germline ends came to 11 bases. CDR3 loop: CASSVDGGGQPQHF. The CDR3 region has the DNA TGTGCCAGCAGCGTAGATGGGGGAGGCCAGCCCCAGCATTTT.

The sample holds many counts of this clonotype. The CDR3 is CASSRPSIEGAHTDTQYF. The CDR3 DNA sequence: TGTGCCAGCAGCCGACCATCGATCGAGGGGGCCCACACAGATACGCAGTATTTT. This chain uses TRBV4-2 with TRBJ2-3; 7 nucleotides match TRBD1. Germline V gives CDR1 LGHNA, CDR2 YNFKEQ. The CDR3 loop spans 18 amino acids. The ends lost 4 bases at V and 2 bases at J; junction bases unmatched: 15.

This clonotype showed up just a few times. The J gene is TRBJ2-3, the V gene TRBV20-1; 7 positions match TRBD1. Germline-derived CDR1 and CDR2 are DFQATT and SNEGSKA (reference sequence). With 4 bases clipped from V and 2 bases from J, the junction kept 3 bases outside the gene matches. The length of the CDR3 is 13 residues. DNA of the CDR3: TGCAGTGCTACGACAGGGCCCACAGATACGCAGTATTTT. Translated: CSATTGPTDTQYF.

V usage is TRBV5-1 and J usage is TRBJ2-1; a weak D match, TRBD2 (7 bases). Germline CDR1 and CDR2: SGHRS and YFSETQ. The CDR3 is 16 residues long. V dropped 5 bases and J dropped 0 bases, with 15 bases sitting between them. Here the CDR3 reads CASRQGGGPSYNEQFF. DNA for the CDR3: TGCGCCAGCAGGCAAGGCGGGGGCCCCTCCTACAATGAGCAGTTCTTC.

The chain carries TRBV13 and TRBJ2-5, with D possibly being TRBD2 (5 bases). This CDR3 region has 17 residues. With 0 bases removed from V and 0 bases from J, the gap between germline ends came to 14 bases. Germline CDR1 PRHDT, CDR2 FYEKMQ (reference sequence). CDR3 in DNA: TGTGCCAGCAGCTTAGGCGGGGAACGATCGGACCAAGAGACCCAGTACTTC. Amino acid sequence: CASSLGGERSDQETQYF.

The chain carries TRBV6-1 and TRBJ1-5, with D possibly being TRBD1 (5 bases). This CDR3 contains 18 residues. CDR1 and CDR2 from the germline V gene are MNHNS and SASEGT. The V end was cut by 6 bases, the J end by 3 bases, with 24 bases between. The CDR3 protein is CASRDTPRGGGSNQPQHF. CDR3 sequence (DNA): TGTGCCAGCAGGGACACACCGAGGGGCGGCGGATCCAATCAGCCCCAGCATTTT.

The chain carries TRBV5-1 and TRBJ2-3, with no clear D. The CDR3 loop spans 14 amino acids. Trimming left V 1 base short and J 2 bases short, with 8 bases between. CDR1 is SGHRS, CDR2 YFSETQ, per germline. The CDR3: CASSLRSTTDTQYF. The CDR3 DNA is TGCGCCAGCAGCTTGCGGAGTACCACAGATACGCAGTATTTT.

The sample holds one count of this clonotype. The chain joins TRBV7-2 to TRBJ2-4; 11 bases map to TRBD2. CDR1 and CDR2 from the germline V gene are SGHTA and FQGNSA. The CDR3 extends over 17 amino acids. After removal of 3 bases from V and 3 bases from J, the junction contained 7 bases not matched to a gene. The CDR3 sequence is CASSFPGLADFKNIQYF. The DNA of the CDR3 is TGTGCCAGCAGCTTCCCGGGACTAGCGGATTTCAAAAACATTCAGTACTTC. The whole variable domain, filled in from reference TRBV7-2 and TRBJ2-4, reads GAGVSQSPSNKVTEKGKDVELRCDPISGHTALYWYRQSLGQGLEFLIYFQGNSAPDKSGLPSDRFSAERTGGSVSTLTIQRTQQEDSAVYLCASSFPGLADFKNIQYFGAGTRLSVL.

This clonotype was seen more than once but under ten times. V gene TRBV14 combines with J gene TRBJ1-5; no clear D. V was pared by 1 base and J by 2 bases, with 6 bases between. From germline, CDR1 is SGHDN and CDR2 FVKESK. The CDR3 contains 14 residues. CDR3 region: CASSQGGRNQPQHF. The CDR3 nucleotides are TGTGCCAGCAGCCAAGGAGGACGCAATCAGCCCCAGCATTTT.

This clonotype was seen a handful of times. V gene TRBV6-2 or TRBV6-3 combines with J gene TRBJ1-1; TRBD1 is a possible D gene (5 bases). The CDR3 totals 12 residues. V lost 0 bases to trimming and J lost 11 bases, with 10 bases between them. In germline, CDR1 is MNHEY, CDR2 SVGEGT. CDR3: CASSYSEGEAFF. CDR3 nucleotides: TGTGCCAGCAGTTACTCGGAAGGGGAGGCTTTCTTT.

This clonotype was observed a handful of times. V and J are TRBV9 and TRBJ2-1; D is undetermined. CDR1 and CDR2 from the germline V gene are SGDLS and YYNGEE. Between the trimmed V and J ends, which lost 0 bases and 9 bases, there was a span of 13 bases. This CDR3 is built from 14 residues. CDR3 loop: CASSVGLLGVEQFF. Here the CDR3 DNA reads TGTGCCAGCAGCGTAGGTCTTTTGGGTGTTGAGCAGTTCTTC.

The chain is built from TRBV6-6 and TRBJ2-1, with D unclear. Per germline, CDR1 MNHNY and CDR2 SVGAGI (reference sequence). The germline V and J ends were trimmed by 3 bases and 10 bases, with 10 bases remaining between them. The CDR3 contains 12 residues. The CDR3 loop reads CASSYSMREQFF. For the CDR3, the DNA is TGTGCCAGCAGTTATAGTATGAGGGAGCAGTTCTTC.

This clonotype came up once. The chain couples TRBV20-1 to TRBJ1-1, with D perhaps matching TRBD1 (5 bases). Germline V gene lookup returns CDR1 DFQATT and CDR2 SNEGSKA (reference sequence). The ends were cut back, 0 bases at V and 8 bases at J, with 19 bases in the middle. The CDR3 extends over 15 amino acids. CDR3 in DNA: TGCAGTGCTAGAGATGGGACGGCAGGGCGAGGGGAAGCTTTCTTT. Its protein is CSARDGTAGRGEAFF.

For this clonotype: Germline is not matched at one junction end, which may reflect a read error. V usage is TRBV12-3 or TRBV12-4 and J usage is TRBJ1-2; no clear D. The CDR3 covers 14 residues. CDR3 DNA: TGTGCCAGCAGTGTAGCCGGGGAGTTGTTTGGCTACACCTTC. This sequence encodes CASSVAGELFGYTF.

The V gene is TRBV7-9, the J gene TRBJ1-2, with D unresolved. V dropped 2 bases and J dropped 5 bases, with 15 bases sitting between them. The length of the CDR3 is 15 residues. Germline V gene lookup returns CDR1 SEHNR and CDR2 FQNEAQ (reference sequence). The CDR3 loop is CASSLISTAGYGYTF. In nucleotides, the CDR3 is TGTGCCAGCAGCTTAATATCTACGGCGGGTTATGGCTACACCTTC.

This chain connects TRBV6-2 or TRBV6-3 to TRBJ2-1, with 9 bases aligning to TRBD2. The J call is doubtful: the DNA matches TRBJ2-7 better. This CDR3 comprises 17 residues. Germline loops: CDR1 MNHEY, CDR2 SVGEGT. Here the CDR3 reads CASSYAGPSGNYNEQYF. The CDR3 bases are TGTGCCAGCAGTTACGCCGGGCCTAGCGGGAATTACAATGAGCAGTACTTC.

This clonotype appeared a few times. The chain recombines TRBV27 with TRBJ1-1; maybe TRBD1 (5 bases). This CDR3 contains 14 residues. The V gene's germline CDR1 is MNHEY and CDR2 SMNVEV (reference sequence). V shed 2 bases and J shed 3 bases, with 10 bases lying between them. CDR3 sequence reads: CASSLRGVDTEAFF. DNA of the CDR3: TGTGCCAGCAGTTTAAGGGGTGTCGACACTGAAGCTTTCTTT.

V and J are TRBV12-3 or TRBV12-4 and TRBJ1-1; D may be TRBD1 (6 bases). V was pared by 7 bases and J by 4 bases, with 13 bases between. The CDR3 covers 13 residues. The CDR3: CASNLEGGTEAFF. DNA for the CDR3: TGTGCCAGCAACCTGGAGGGGGGCACTGAAGCTTTCTTT.

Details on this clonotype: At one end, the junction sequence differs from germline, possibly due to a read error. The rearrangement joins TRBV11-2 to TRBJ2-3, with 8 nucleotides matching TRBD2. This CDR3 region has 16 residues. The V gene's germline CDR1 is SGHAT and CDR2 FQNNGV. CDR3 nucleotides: TGTGCCGGCAGCTTAGTAATAGCGGGGAGCACAGATACGCAGTATTTT. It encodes CAGSLVIAGSTDTQYF. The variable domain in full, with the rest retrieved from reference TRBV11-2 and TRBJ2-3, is EAGVAQSPRYKIIEKRQSVAFWCNPISGHATLYWYQQILGQGPKLLIQFQNNGVVDDSQLPKDRFSAERLKGVDSTLKIQPAKLEDSAVYLCAGSLVIAGSTDTQYFGPGTRLTVL.

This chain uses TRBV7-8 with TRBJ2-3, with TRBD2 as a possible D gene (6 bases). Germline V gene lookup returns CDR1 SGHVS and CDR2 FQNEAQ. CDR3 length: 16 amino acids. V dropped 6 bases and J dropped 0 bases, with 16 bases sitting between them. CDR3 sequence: CASSFGGGTSTDTQYF. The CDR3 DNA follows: TGTGCCAGCAGTTTCGGGGGTGGGACGAGCACAGATACGCAGTATTTT.

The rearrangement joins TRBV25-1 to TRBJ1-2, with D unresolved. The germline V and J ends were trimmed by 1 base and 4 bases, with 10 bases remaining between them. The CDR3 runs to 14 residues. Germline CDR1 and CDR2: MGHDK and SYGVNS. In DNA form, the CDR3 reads TGTGCCAGCAGTGAATCGGGCGACTTCTATGGCTACACCTTC. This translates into CASSESGDFYGYTF.

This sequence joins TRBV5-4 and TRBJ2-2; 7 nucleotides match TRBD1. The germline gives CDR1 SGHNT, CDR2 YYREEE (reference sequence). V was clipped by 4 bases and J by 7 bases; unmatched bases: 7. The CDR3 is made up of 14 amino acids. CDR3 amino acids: CASSGTQGIGELFF. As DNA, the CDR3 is TGTGCCAGCAGCGGAACACAGGGGATCGGGGAGCTGTTTTTT.

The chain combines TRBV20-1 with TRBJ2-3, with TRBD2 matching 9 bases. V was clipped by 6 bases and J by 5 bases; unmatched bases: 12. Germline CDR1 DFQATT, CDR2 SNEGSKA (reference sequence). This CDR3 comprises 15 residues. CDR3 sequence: CSAPVLAGLEDTQYF. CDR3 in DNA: TGCAGTGCGCCGGTCCTAGCGGGGTTGGAAGATACGCAGTATTTT.

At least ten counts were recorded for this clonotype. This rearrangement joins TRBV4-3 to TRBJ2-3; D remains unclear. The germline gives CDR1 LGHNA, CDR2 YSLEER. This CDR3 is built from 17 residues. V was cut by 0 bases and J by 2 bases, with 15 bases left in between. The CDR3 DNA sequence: TGCGCCAGCAGCCAAGATTGGCAAGGAGCAGACACAGATACGCAGTATTTT. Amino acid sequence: CASSQDWQGADTDTQYF.

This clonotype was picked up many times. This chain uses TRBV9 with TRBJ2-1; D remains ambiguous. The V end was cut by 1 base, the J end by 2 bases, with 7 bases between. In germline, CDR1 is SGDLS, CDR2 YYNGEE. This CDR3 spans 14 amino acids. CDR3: CASSVYGTYNEQFF. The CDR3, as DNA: TGTGCCAGCAGCGTATATGGGACCTACAATGAGCAGTTCTTC.

The CDR3 is CASSQDFRGSRNSETQYF. CDR3 nucleotide sequence: TGCGCCAGCAGCCAAGATTTTCGGGGCAGCCGTAATTCCGAGACCCAGTACTTC. The chain joins TRBV4-3 to TRBJ2-7; the D gene could be TRBD1 or TRBD2 (5 bases each). The DNA end lines up better with TRBJ2-5; the J call may be wrong. Germline V gene lookup returns CDR1 LGHNA and CDR2 YSLEER. This CDR3 region has 18 residues.

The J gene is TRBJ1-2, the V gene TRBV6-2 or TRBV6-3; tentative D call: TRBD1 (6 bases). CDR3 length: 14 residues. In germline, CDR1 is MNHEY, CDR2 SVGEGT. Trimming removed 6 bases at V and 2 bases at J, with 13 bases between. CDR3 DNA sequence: TGTGCCAGCAGACCCGTGGACAGAAACTATGGCTACACCTTC. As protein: CASRPVDRNYGYTF.

CDR3 DNA sequence: TGCAGTGCTAGAGATGGTAGTCTTGCAACTAATGAAAAACTGTTTTTT. It is translated as CSARDGSLATNEKLFF. The chain links TRBV20-1 to TRBJ1-4; D uncertain. The CDR3 totals 16 residues. Germline lookup yields CDR1 DFQATT and CDR2 SNEGSKA (reference sequence). V gave up 0 bases and J gave up 0 bases, with 11 bases separating them.